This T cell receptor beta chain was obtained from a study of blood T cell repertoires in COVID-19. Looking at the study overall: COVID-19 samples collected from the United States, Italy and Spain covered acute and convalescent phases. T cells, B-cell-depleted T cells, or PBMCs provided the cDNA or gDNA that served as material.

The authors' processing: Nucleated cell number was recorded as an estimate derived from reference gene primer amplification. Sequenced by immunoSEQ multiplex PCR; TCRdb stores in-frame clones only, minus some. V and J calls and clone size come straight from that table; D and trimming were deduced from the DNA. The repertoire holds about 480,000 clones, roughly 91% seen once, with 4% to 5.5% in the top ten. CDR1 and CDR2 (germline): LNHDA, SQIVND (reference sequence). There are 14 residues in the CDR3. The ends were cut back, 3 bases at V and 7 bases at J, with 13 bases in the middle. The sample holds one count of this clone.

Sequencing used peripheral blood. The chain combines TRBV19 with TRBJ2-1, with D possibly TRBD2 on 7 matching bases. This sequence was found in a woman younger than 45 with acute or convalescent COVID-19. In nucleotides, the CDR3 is TGTGCCAGTAGTATTACAGAGGGGGGGAATGAGCAGTTCTTC. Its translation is CASSITEGGNEQFF.